This passage covers 24 T cell receptor beta chains from one sample sequenced in a study of T-cell reconstitution after alpha-beta-depleted transplantation in children. A TCRbeta library incorporating unique molecular identifiers was prepared. TCRdb independently ran MiXCR on the PCR reads; one entry per CDR3 protein. The table has some 240,000 distinct CDR3 sequences, over 9.5% seen once. The sequencing used PBMCs from the stem cell graft donor, collected from the stem cell graft. These receptors came from a human donor who donated a stem cell graft to a child with SCID.

The sample holds many counts of this clonotype. The gene calls are TRBV13 and TRBJ2-1; the match to TRBD1 covers 9 bases. Trimming cost V 5 bases and J 4 bases; bases outside gene matches: 9. CDR3 length equals 16 residues. Germline CDR1 is PRHDT and CDR2 is FYEKMQ (reference sequence). CDR3 residues: CASSPAGTGFYNEQFF. The CDR3 coding sequence is TGTGCCAGCAGCCCCGCCGGGACAGGGTTTTACAATGAGCAGTTCTTC.

This clonotype was seen at least ten times. The chain couples TRBV12-3 or TRBV12-4 to TRBJ2-6; D gene uncertain. CDR3 length: 13 amino acids. V shed 7 bases and J shed 2 bases, with 6 bases lying between them. This CDR3 is CASTVTGANVLTF. CDR3 in DNA: TGTGCCAGCACTGTGACTGGGGCCAACGTCCTGACTTTC.

This clonotype was detected ten times or more. The V and J genes are TRBV10-3 and TRBJ1-2; 10 nucleotides align to TRBD1. The trim removed 3 bases at V and 7 bases at J, leaving 5 bases unmatched. The germline V gene encodes CDR1 ENHRY and CDR2 SYGVKD. The CDR3 is made up of 14 amino acids. The CDR3 loop is CAISDLDRGLGYTF. The CDR3 bases are TGTGCCATCAGTGATCTCGACAGGGGGCTTGGCTACACCTTC.

This clonotype was seen ten or more times. The chain has TRBV15 and TRBJ1-6, with a tentative D call TRBD1 (5 bases). Germline V lookup: CDR1 LNHNV, CDR2 YYDKDF (reference sequence). V was shortened by 3 bases and J by 11 bases, with 14 bases between the two germline ends. The CDR3 consists of 14 residues. The chain's CDR3 is CATSRGNRFAPLHF. The CDR3 DNA reads as TGTGCCACCAGCAGGGGGAACAGGTTTGCACCCCTCCACTTT.

In its sample, this clonotype was seen many times. The chain uses TRBV3-1 and TRBJ1-4; D not certain. CDR1 LGHDT and CDR2 YNNKEL come from the germline V gene (reference sequence). The CDR3 covers 12 residues. Trimming took off 8 bases at V and 8 bases at J, with 12 bases between the two ends. DNA of the CDR3: TGTGCCAGCGGCAGGAGGAACGAAAAACTGTTTTTT. Translated, it gives CASGRRNEKLFF.

At least ten counts were recorded for this clonotype. This chain uses TRBV2 with TRBJ1-6, with D uncertain. CDR1 SNHLY and CDR2 FYNNEI come from the germline V gene. Trimming pared 6 bases from V and 0 bases from J, leaving 9 bases between. The CDR3 has 15 amino acids. In nucleotides, the CDR3 is TGTGCCAGCAGGGCCGAGAGCTCCTATAATTCACCCCTCCACTTT. This gives the protein CASRAESSYNSPLHF.

In its sample, this clonotype was seen many times. Being one base from a much bigger clone, this may be a read error. The chain combines TRBV10-3 with TRBJ1-5; weak D call: TRBD1 (6 bases). CDR1 ENHRY and CDR2 SYGVKD come from the germline V gene. CDR3 size: 13 residues. Deletions cut 6 bases from V and 1 base from J, with 7 bases between. Here the CDR3 DNA reads TGTGCCATCAGCCAGGGGAGCAATCAGCCCCAGCATTTT. This sequence encodes CAISQGSNQPQHF.

V and J are TRBV28 and TRBJ2-2, with 7 bases matching TRBD1. This CDR3 is built from 15 residues. Germline CDR1 MDHEN, CDR2 SYDVKM. Unmatched junction bases numbered 9, after V lost 6 bases and J lost 5 bases. CDR3 in amino acids: CASSRTGARTGELFF. CDR3 nucleotides: TGTGCCAGCAGCCGGACAGGCGCCAGGACCGGGGAGCTGTTTTTT. Combining the CDR3 with reference TRBV28 and TRBJ2-2 gives the whole variable domain DVKVTQSSRYLVKRTGEKVFLECVQDMDHENMFWYRQDPGLGLRLIYFSYDVKMKEKGDIPEGYSVSREKKERFSLILESASTNQTSMYLCASSRTGARTGELFFGEGSRLTVL.

This clonotype was counted at least ten times. The gene calls are TRBV9 and TRBJ2-3; 14 bases agree with TRBD2. This CDR3 region has 15 residues. From germline, CDR1 is SGDLS and CDR2 YYNGEE. The V and J ends lost 4 bases and 5 bases, in that order; junction bases with no gene match: 3. CDR3 DNA: TGTGCCAGCAGCTTTGGGACTAGCGGGGGAGATACGCAGTATTTT. Protein: CASSFGTSGGDTQYF.

This clonotype was recorded many times. The V call is TRBV5-1, the J call TRBJ2-3, with 10 positions matching TRBD1. CDR3 size: 15 residues. V lost 2 bases and J lost 2; bases outside the gene matches: 2. The V gene's germline CDR1 is SGHRS and CDR2 YFSETQ. CDR3 loop: CASSFGTGATDTQYF. The CDR3 DNA is TGCGCCAGCAGCTTCGGGACAGGGGCCACAGATACGCAGTATTTT.

This clonotype was seen at least ten times. The chain is built from TRBV20-1 and TRBJ2-1; TRBD2 matches at 7 bases. Germline V gene lookup returns CDR1 DFQATT and CDR2 SNEGSKA (reference sequence). With 3 bases clipped from V and 9 bases from J, the junction kept 11 bases outside the gene matches. The CDR3 is made up of 14 amino acids. DNA of the CDR3: TGCAGTGCTAGTGGGACTACGGAAAATATTGAGCAGTTCTTC. It specifies CSASGTTENIEQFF.

As to this clonotype: No conserved phenylalanine or tryptophan ends this CDR3, so it is likely a read error. The CDR3 reads CASSATRSTNTQYS. The CDR3 nucleotides are TGTGCCAGCAGTGCGACAAGAAGCACAAATACGCAGTATTCT. This chain connects TRBV6-1 to TRBJ2-3; no clear D. The CDR3 is 14 amino acids. The germline V gene has CDR1 MNHNS and CDR2 SASEGT.

This clonotype was recorded many times. This chain joins TRBV5-1 and TRBJ1-1; D is undetermined. Germline V lookup: CDR1 SGHRS, CDR2 YFSETQ. The CDR3 contains 13 residues. V was trimmed by 7 bases and J by 1 base, leaving 11 bases between them. The CDR3 is CASAQDPNTEAFF. The CDR3 nucleotides read TGCGCCAGCGCGCAGGACCCGAACACTGAAGCTTTCTTT. Supplemented by reference TRBV5-1 and TRBJ1-1, the full variable domain reads KAGVTQTPRYLIKTRGQQVTLSCSPISGHRSVSWYQQTPGQGLQFLFEYFSETQRNKGNFPGRFSGRQFSNSRSEMNVSTLELGDSALYLCASAQDPNTEAFFGQGTRLTVV.

The table lists this clonotype with many counts. The rearrangement links TRBV7-2 to TRBJ1-3; D may be TRBD1 (5 bases). The V gene's germline CDR1 is SGHTA and CDR2 FQGNSA. V dropped 2 bases and J dropped 0 bases, with 11 bases sitting between them. The CDR3 loop spans 16 amino acids. CDR3 residues: CASSLYSGISGNTIYF. CDR3 bases: TGTGCCAGCAGCTTATATTCAGGGATCTCTGGAAACACCATATATTTT.

This clonotype was seen repeatedly, ten times or more. J is TRBJ1-4 and V is TRBV27; D ambiguous. CDR3 length equals 15 residues. Trimming removed 2 bases from V and 10 bases from J, with 17 bases in between. The germline V gene encodes CDR1 MNHEY and CDR2 SMNVEV (reference sequence). CDR3 sequence reads: CASSLETPGDGKLFF. The CDR3, as DNA: TGTGCCAGCAGTTTAGAAACCCCGGGAGACGGAAAACTGTTTTTT.

This clonotype has at least ten counts. This chain joins TRBV5-1 and TRBJ2-2, with 7 bases aligning to TRBD2. Germline trimming cut 1 base from V and 3 bases from J; bases unmatched to any gene: 6. The CDR3 is 16 residues long. The germline CDR1 and CDR2 sequences are SGHRS and YFSETQ. The CDR3 bases are TGCGCCAGCAGCTTGAAGACTAGCTGGGACACCGGGGAGCTGTTTTTT. Translating gives CASSLKTSWDTGELFF.

This clonotype was detected ten times or more. The chain is built from TRBV7-9 and TRBJ1-3, with no clear D. Trimming pared 6 bases from V and 0 bases from J, leaving 12 bases between. Germline V gene data show CDR1 as SEHNR and CDR2 as FQNEAQ (reference sequence). This CDR3 has 15 amino acids. DNA of the CDR3: TGTGCCAGCAGAAACGGCCTACTCTCTGGAAACACCATATATTTT. Protein product: CASRNGLLSGNTIYF.

This clonotype was counted ten times or more. The chain combines TRBV20-1 with TRBJ1-5, with no clear D. The ends were cut back, 0 bases at V and 3 bases at J, with 12 bases in the middle. Germline V gives CDR1 DFQATT, CDR2 SNEGSKA (reference sequence). The CDR3 loop spans 15 amino acids. The CDR3 sequence is CSARDSIGDNQPQHF. The CDR3 region has the DNA TGCAGTGCTAGAGATTCTATAGGAGACAATCAGCCCCAGCATTTT.

Ten or more counts support this clonotype. The gene calls are TRBV12-3 or TRBV12-4 and TRBJ2-3, with TRBD2 matching over 9 bases. The CDR3 runs 15 residues. V gave up 8 bases and J gave up 1 base; unmatched junction bases: 7. The CDR3 here is CASGRASGGTDTQYF. CDR3 nucleotide sequence: TGTGCCAGCGGACGGGCTAGCGGGGGCACAGATACGCAGTATTTT.

This clonotype was seen a few times. This chain links TRBV30 with TRBJ2-3, with TRBD2 as a possible D gene (7 bases). The CDR3 covers 15 residues. CDR1 is GTSNPN and CDR2 is SVGIG in the germline V gene (reference sequence). V was cut by 4 bases and J by 3 bases, with 17 bases left in between. The CDR3 bases are TGTGCCTGGATATGGGGGGGCGCGGCGACAGATACGCAGTATTTT. It codes for CAWIWGGAATDTQYF.

This clonotype was observed at least ten times. The chain has TRBV24-1 and TRBJ2-1; 7 bases fit TRBD2. CDR1 KGHDR and CDR2 SFDVKD come from the germline V gene. J lost 6 bases, V lost 2 bases, and 9 bases had no gene match. CDR3 length equals 16 residues. The CDR3 bases are TGTGCCACCAGTGATTCGACTAGCAAAACTCGCAATGAGCAGTTCTTC. As protein: CATSDSTSKTRNEQFF.

This clonotype appeared many times. The rearrangement joins TRBV7-2 to TRBJ2-5, with D unresolved. V shed 7 bases and J shed 1 base, with 13 bases lying between them. This CDR3 contains 14 residues. Germline CDR1 SGHTA, CDR2 FQGNSA. CDR3 loop: CASTPNRAQETQYF. CDR3 in DNA: TGTGCCAGCACCCCTAACAGAGCCCAAGAGACCCAGTACTTC.

This clonotype was observed many times. The chain recombines TRBV20-1 with TRBJ2-7; 8 bases are shared with TRBD1. The germline V gene encodes CDR1 DFQATT and CDR2 SNEGSKA (reference sequence). V lost 2 bases and J lost 5; bases outside the gene matches: 5. This CDR3 region has 13 residues. The CDR3 region has the DNA TGCAGTGCTAGACGGACAGGGTTGAACGAGCAGTACTTC. Translated: CSARRTGLNEQYF.

This clonotype came up many times. V is TRBV12-3 or TRBV12-4 and J is TRBJ2-5; D might be TRBD1 (6 bases). V was shortened by 6 bases and J by 1 base, with 15 bases between the two germline ends. The CDR3 is 15 amino acids. The CDR3 region has the DNA TGTGCCAGCAGCCCTCCAACAGGGTCCCAAGAGACCCAGTACTTC. Its translation: CASSPPTGSQETQYF.